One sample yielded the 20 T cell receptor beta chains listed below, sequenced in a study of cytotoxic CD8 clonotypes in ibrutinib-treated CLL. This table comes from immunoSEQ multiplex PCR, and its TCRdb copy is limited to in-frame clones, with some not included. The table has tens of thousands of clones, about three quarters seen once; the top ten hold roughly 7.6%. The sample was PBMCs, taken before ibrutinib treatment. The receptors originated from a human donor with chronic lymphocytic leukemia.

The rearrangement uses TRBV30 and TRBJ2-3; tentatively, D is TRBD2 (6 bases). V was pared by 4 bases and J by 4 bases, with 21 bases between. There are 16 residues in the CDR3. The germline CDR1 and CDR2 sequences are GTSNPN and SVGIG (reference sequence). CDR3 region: CAWTSGNGGLSDTQYF. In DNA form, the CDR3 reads TGTGCCTGGACCTCAGGCAACGGGGGTCTCTCAGATACGCAGTATTTT.

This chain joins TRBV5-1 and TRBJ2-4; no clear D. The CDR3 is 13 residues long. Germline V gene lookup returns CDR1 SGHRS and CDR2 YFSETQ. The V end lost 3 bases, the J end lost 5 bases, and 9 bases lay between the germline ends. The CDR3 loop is CASSSSAENIQYF. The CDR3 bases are TGCGCCAGCAGCTCCTCGGCGGAAAACATTCAGTACTTC.

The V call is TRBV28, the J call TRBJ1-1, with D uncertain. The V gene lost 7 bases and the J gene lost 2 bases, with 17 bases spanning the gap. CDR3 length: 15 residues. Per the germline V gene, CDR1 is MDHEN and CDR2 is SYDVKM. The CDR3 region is CASKRHHTSNTEAFF. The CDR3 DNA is TGTGCCAGCAAAAGACACCACACAAGTAACACTGAAGCTTTCTTT.

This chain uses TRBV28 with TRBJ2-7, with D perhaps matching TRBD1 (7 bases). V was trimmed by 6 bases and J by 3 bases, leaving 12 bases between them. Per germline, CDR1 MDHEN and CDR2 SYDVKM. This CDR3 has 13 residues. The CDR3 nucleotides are TGTGCCAGCAGATTCCAGGGGGGCTACGAGCAGTACTTC. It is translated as CASRFQGGYEQYF.

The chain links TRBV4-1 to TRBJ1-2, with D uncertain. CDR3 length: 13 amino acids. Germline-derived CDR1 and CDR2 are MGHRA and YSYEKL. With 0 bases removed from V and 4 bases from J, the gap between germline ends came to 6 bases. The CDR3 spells CASSQELFYGYTF. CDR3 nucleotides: TGCGCCAGCAGCCAAGAATTGTTCTATGGCTACACCTTC.

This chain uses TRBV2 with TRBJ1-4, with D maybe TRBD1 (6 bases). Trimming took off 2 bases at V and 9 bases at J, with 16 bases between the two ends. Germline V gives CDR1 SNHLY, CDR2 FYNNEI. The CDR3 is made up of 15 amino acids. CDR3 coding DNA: TGTGCCAGCAGTGAATTGCAGGGGAACTTGCAAAAACTGTTTTTT. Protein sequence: CASSELQGNLQKLFF.

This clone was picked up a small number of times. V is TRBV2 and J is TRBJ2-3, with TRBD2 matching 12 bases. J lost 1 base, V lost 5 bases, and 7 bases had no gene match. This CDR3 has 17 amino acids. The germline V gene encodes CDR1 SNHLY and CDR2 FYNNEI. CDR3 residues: CASSLAGGLSGTDTQYF. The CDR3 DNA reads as TGTGCCAGCAGTCTAGCGGGGGGGCTCTCTGGCACAGATACGCAGTATTTT. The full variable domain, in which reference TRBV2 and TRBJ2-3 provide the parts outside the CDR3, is EPEVTQTPSHQVTQMGQEVILRCVPISNHLYFYWYRQILGQKVEFLVSFYNNEISEKSEIFDDQFSVERPDGSNFTLKIRSTKLEDSAMYFCASSLAGGLSGTDTQYFGPGTRLTVL.

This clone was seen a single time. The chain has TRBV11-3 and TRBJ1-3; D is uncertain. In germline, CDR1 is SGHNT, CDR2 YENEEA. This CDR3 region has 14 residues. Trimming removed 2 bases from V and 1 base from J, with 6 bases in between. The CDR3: CASSLSQSGNTIYF. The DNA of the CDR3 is TGTGCCAGCAGCTTAAGCCAGTCTGGAAACACCATATATTTT.

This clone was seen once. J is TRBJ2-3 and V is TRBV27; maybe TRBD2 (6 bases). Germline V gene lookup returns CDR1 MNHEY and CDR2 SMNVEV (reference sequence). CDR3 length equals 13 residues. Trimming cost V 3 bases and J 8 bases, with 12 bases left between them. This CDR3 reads CASSLGTYTTQYF. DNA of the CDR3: TGTGCCAGCAGTTTGGGGACTTACACTACGCAGTATTTT.

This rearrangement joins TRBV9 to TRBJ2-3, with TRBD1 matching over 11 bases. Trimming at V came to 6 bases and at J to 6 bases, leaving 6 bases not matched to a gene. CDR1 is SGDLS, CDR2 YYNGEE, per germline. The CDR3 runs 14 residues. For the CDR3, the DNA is TGTGCCAGCAAAGGGACAGGGGGTGTGGATACGCAGTATTTT. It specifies CASKGTGGVDTQYF.

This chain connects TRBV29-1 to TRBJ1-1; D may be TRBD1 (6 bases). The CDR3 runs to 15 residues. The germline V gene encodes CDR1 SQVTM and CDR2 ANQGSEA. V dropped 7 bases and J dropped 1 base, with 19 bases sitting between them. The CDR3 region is CSGQGLGGGNTEAFF. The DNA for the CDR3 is TGCAGCGGGCAGGGGTTAGGAGGAGGGAACACTGAAGCTTTCTTT.

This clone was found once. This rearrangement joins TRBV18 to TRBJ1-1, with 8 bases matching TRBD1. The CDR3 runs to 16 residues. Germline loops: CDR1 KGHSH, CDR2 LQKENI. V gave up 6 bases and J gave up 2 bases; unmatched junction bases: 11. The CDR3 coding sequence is TGTGCCAGCTCTTCCCACGGGGGACAGGAAAACACTGAAGCTTTCTTT. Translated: CASSSHGGQENTEAFF.

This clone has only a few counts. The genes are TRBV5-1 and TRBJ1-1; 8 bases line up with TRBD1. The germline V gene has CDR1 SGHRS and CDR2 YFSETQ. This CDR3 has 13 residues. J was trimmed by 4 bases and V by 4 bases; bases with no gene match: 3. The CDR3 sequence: CASSITGGTEAFF. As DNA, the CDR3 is TGCGCCAGCAGCATAACAGGGGGCACTGAAGCTTTCTTT. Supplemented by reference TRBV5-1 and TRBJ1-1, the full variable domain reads KAGVTQTPRYLIKTRGQQVTLSCSPISGHRSVSWYQQTPGQGLQFLFEYFSETQRNKGNFPGRFSGRQFSNSRSEMNVSTLELGDSALYLCASSITGGTEAFFGQGTRLTVV.

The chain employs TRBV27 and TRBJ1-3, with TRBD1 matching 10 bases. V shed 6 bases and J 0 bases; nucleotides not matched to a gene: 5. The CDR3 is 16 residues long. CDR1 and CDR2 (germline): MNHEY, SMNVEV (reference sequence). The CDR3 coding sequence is TGTGCCAGCAGACGGACAGGGGGTTTCTCTGGAAACACCATATATTTT. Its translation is CASRRTGGFSGNTIYF.

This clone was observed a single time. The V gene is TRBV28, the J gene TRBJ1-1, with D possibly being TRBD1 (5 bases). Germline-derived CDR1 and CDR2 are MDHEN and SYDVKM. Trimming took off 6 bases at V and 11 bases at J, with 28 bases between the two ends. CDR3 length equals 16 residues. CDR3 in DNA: TGTGCCAGCAGACGCCCCCGGGGCGAGAGGGGATTGGGGGCTTTCTTT. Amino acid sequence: CASRRPRGERGLGAFF.

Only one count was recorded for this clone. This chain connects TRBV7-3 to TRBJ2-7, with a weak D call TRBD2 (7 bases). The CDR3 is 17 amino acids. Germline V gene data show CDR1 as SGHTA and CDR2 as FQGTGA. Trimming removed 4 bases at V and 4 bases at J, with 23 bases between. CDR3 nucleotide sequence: TGTGCCAGCAGCTCCCTCGGAGGGGGGGCCAAGGAGTACGAGCAGTACTTC. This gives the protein CASSSLGGGAKEYEQYF.

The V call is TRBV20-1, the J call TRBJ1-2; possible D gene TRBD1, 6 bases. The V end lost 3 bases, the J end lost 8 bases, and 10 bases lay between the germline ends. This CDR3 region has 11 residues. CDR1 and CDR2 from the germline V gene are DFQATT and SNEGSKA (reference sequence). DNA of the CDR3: TGCAGTGCTAGCAGGGGTGAAGGCTACACCTTC. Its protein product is CSASRGEGYTF.

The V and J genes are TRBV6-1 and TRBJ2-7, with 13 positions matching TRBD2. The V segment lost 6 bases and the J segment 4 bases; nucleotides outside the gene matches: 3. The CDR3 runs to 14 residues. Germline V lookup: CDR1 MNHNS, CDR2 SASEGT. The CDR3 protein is CASRTSGRSYEQYF. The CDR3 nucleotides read TGTGCCAGCAGGACTAGCGGGAGGTCTTACGAGCAGTACTTC.

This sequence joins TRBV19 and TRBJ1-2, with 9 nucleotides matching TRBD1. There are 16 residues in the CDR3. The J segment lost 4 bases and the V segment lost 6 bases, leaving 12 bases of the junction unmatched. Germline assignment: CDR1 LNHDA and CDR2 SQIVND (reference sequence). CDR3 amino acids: CASSDGGTGSVYGYTF. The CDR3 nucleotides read TGTGCCAGTAGCGACGGGGGGACAGGGTCGGTCTATGGCTACACCTTC.

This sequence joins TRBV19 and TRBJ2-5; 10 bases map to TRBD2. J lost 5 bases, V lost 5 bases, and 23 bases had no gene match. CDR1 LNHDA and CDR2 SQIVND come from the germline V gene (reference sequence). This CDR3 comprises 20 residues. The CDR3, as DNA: TGTGCCAGTAGTTTAGCTAGCGGGAGTTCTTTAGACCTCAACACGGAGACCCAGTACTTC. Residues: CASSLASGSSLDLNTETQYF.